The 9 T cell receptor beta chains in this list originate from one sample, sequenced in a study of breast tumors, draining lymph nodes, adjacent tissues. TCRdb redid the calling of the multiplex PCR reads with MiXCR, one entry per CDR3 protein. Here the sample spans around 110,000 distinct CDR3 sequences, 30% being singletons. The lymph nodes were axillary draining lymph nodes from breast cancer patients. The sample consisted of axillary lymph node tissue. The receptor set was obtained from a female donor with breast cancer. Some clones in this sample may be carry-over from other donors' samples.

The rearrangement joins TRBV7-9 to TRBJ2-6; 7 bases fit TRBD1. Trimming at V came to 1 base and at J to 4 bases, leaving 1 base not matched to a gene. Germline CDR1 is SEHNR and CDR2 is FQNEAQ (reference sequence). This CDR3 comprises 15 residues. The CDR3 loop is CASSLETGGANVLTF. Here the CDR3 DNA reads TGTGCCAGCAGCTTAGAGACAGGGGGGGCCAACGTCCTGACTTTC.

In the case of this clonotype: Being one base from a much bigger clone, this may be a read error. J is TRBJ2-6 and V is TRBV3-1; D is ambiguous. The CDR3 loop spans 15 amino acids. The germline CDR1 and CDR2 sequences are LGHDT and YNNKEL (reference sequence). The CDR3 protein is CPSSPRFSGANVLTF. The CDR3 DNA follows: TGTCCCAGCAGCCCCCGGTTCTCTGGGGCCAACGTCCTGACTTTC.

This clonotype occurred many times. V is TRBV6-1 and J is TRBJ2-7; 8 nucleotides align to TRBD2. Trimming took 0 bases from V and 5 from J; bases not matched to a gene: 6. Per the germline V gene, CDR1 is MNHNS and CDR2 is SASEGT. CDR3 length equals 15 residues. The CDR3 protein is CASSEAPSGGDEQYF. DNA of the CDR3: TGTGCCAGCAGTGAAGCGCCCAGCGGGGGCGACGAGCAGTACTTC.

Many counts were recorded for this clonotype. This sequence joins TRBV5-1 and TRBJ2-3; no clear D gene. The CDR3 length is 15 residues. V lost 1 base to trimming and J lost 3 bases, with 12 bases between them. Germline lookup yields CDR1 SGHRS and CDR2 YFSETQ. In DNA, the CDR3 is TGCGCCAGCAGCTTGTCGGTAACACAGACAGATACGCAGTATTTT. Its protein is CASSLSVTQTDTQYF.

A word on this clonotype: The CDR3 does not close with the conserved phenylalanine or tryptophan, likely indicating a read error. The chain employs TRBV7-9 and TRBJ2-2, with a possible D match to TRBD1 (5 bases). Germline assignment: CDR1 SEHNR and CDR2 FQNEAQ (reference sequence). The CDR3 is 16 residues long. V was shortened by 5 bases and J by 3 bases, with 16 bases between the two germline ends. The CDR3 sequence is CASSQPGGQDTGELFL. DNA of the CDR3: TGTGCCAGCAGCCAACCCGGTGGACAAGACACCGGGGAGCTGTTTCTT.

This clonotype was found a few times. The CDR3 coding sequence is TGTGCCAGCAGCCAAGGACGGGGACAGGGGGCCGCGGGTGCCAAAAACATTCAGTACTTC. It codes for CASSQGRGQGAAGAKNIQYF. The chain has TRBV14 and TRBJ2-4, with 12 bases identical to TRBD1. V trimming: 1 base; J trimming: 1 base; junction bases outside the gene matches: 11. This CDR3 contains 20 residues. Germline assignment: CDR1 SGHDN and CDR2 FVKESK. The whole variable domain, remainder taken from reference TRBV14 and TRBJ2-4, is EAGVTQFPSHSVIEKGQTVTLRCDPISGHDNLYWYRRVMGKEIKFLLHFVKESKQDESGMPNNRFLAERTGGTYSTLKVQPAELEDSGVYFCASSQGRGQGAAGAKNIQYFGAGTRLSVL.

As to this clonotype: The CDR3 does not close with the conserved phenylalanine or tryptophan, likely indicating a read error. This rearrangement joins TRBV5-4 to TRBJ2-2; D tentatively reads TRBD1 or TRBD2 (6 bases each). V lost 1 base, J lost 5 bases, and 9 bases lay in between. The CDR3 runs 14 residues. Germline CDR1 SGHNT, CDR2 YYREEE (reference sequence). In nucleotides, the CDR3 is TGTGCCAGCAGCTTGAAGGGGGGTACCGGGGAGCTGTTTTCT. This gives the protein CASSLKGGTGELFS.

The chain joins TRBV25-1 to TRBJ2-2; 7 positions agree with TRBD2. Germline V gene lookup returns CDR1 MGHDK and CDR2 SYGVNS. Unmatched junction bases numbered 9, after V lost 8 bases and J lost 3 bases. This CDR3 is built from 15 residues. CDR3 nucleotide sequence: TGTGCCAGCGTTGAAGGGAGGGAGTACACCGGGGAGCTGTTTTTT. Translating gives CASVEGREYTGELFF.

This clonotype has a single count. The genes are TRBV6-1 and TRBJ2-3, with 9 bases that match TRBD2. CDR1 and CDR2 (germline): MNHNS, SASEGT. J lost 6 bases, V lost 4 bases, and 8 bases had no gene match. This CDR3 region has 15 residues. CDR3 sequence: CASSAGLAGRDTQYF. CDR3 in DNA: TGTGCCAGCAGTGCTGGGCTAGCGGGGAGGGATACGCAGTATTTT.